The 32 T cell receptor beta chains reported below all come from one sample, sequenced in a study of early T cells in non-severe SARS-CoV-2 infection. TCRdb recomputed calls from the 5' RACE reads with MiXCR, one row per CDR3 protein. The sample has some 98,000 distinct CDR3 sequences, approximately 15% seen once; the top ten hold 1.3%. Material: whole blood. These receptors were taken from an adult who was a healthcare worker with PCR-confirmed SARS-CoV-2 infection or an uninfected control (not recorded which).

The chain uses TRBV7-2 and TRBJ1-5; D unresolved. This CDR3 has 17 amino acids. V shed 5 bases and J shed 0 bases, with 17 bases lying between them. The germline V gene has CDR1 SGHTA and CDR2 FQGNSA. The chain's CDR3 is CASSATRPGDSNQPQHF. CDR3 DNA: TGTGCCAGCAGCGCCACACGTCCGGGCGATAGCAATCAGCCCCAGCATTTT.

This clonotype was seen only a few times. Compared with germline, one end of the junction differs, possibly owing to a read error. The chain couples TRBV7-7 to TRBJ2-1; TRBD2 is a possible D gene (5 bases). The CDR3 has 15 residues. CDR1 and CDR2 (germline): SSHAT, FNYEAQ (reference sequence). The CDR3 nucleotides read TGTGCTAGCAGCTTGAGACGAGGAGGTGCTAATGAGCAGTTCTTC. This translates into CASSLRRGGANEQFF.

The rearrangement uses TRBV3-1 and TRBJ1-2, with no clear D. The V end was cut by 0 bases, the J end by 7 bases, with 12 bases between. The CDR3 is 14 residues long. Germline-derived CDR1 and CDR2 are LGHDT and YNNKEL (reference sequence). CDR3 region: CASSQDLARGGYTF. As DNA, the CDR3 is TGTGCCAGCAGCCAAGATTTGGCCCGAGGTGGCTACACCTTC. Full variable domain (rest looked up from reference TRBV3-1 and TRBJ1-2): DTAVSQTPKYLVTQMGNDKSIKCEQNLGHDTMYWYKQDSKKFLKIMFSYNNKELIINETVPNRFSPKSPDKAHLNLHINSLELGDSAVYFCASSQDLARGGYTFGSGTRLTVV.

The sample holds one count of this clonotype. The rearrangement uses TRBV6-5 and TRBJ2-1; 8 nucleotides match TRBD2. V lost 8 bases to trimming and J lost 4 bases; unmatched junction nucleotides: 13. Looked up from germline, CDR1 is MNHEY and CDR2 is SVGAGI. This CDR3 spans 16 amino acids. The CDR3 sequence is CASSFRSGKGYNEQFF. The CDR3 DNA is TGTGCCAGCTCTTTCCGTAGCGGGAAGGGATACAATGAGCAGTTCTTC.

This clonotype was detected only a few times. The rearrangement joins TRBV15 to TRBJ1-1, with D possibly matching TRBD1 (5 bases). CDR1 and CDR2 from the germline V gene are LNHNV and YYDKDF (reference sequence). Trimming took 0 bases from V and 4 from J, leaving 9 bases between them. The CDR3 loop spans 14 amino acids. CDR3 loop: CATSRDRVGTEAFF. CDR3 nucleotides: TGTGCCACCAGCAGAGACAGGGTCGGCACTGAAGCTTTCTTT.

The V call is TRBV21-1, the J call TRBJ2-4; no DNA check was done on the table's D call, TRBD1. TRBV21-1 is recorded as a pseudogene. CDR3 length: 21 residues. The CDR3 nucleotides read TGTGCCAGCAGCAAAGTCCGAGACAGGGTGATGGTTCCAGAGCCAAAAAACATTCAGTACTTC. The encoded protein is CASSKVRDRVMVPEPKNIQYF.

This chain links TRBV27 with TRBJ2-1; 11 bases match TRBD2. The CDR3 sequence is 15 residues long. Losses at the gene ends were 4 bases for V and 9 bases for J; bases not matched to a gene: 8. The germline gives CDR1 MNHEY, CDR2 SMNVEV (reference sequence). The CDR3 sequence is CASSSLAGGRFEQFF. The CDR3 region has the DNA TGTGCCAGCAGTTCCCTAGCGGGGGGCCGATTTGAGCAGTTCTTC.

CDR3 sequence: CASSFLGSARAKNIQYF. The CDR3 DNA reads TGTGCCAGCAGCTTTCTTGGGTCAGCTCGAGCCAAAAACATTCAGTACTTC. V and J are TRBV7-4 and TRBJ2-4; D is unclear. Germline V gene sequence: CDR1 SGHVT, CDR2 SQSDAQ. This CDR3 has 17 amino acids. Trimming shortened V by 3 bases and J by 0 bases, and 15 bases separated the two germline ends.

This clonotype was counted ten times or more. The chain joins TRBV24-1 to TRBJ2-3, with D unresolved. Trimming pared 5 bases from V and 6 bases from J, leaving 5 bases between. This CDR3 contains 11 residues. In germline, CDR1 is KGHDR, CDR2 SFDVKD. Here the CDR3 reads CATSVRDTQYF. In nucleotides, the CDR3 is TGTGCCACCAGTGTTAGGGATACGCAGTATTTT.

CDR3 loop: CSVSEQGSYGYTF. CDR3 sequence (DNA): TGCAGCGTCTCCGAGCAGGGTTCGTATGGCTACACCTTC. The V and J genes are TRBV29-1 and TRBJ1-2; tentatively, D is TRBD1 (5 bases). Germline CDR1 reads SQVTM; CDR2 reads ANQGSEA. This CDR3 is built from 13 residues. Trimming stripped 6 bases from V and 5 bases from J, with 16 bases between.

J is TRBJ2-5 and V is TRBV7-2; TRBD2 matches 13 bases. The germline V gene has CDR1 SGHTA and CDR2 FQGNSA. J gave up 0 bases and V 4 bases, and 2 bases lay outside the gene matches. The CDR3 contains 16 residues. The CDR3 DNA is TGTGCCAGCAGCTATGGGACTAGCGGGAACCAAGAGACCCAGTACTTC. It is translated as CASSYGTSGNQETQYF.

This clonotype was counted a few times. The chain couples TRBV20-1 to TRBJ1-2, with 8 positions matching TRBD1. Looked up from germline, CDR1 is DFQATT and CDR2 is SNEGSKA (reference sequence). This CDR3 spans 15 amino acids. V shed 6 bases, J shed 4 bases, and the junction held 13 bases outside the gene matches. The CDR3: CSASPAGTGVYGYTF. The DNA of the CDR3 is TGCAGTGCGTCGCCTGCCGGGACAGGCGTCTATGGCTACACCTTC.

The chain has TRBV11-2 and TRBJ2-1; D unresolved. The CDR3 length is 11 residues. CDR1 and CDR2 (germline): SGHAT, FQNNGV. Deletions cut 5 bases from V and 12 bases from J, with 11 bases between. CDR3 nucleotide sequence: TGTGCCAGCAGCCCTCGGCTCTTGCAGTTCTTC. Its protein product is CASSPRLLQFF.

This clonotype has ten or more counts. The chain has TRBV9 and TRBJ2-1; TRBD1 matches at 9 bases. CDR1 and CDR2 (germline): SGDLS, YYNGEE. Trimming cost V 3 bases and J 7 bases; bases outside gene matches: 8. The CDR3 is 15 residues long. As DNA, the CDR3 is TGTGCCAGCAGCGAGTGGACAGGGGACGGGAATGAGCAGTTCTTC. It specifies CASSEWTGDGNEQFF.

The chain combines TRBV7-8 with TRBJ2-2; perhaps D is TRBD1 or TRBD2 (5 bases each). Trimming took 1 base from V and 5 from J, leaving 8 bases between them. Germline CDR1 SGHVS, CDR2 FQNEAQ. The CDR3 spans 14 residues. The CDR3 loop reads CASSLGGETGELFF. CDR3 nucleotides: TGTGCCAGCAGCTTAGGAGGGGAGACCGGGGAGCTGTTTTTT. Looking up the rest from reference TRBV7-8 and TRBJ2-2 gives the full variable domain: GAGVSQSPRYKVAKRGQDVALRCDPISGHVSLFWYQQALGQGPEFLTYFQNEAQLDKSGLPSDRFFAERPEGSVSTLKIQRTQQEDSAVYLCASSLGGETGELFFGEGSRLTVL.

The chain links TRBV20-1 to TRBJ2-3; 8 bases line up with TRBD2. Germline V gene lookup returns CDR1 DFQATT and CDR2 SNEGSKA (reference sequence). The J segment lost 9 bases and the V segment lost 6 bases, leaving 11 bases of the junction unmatched. The CDR3 runs 13 residues. This CDR3 reads CSAPHPGLETQYF. In DNA, the CDR3 is TGCAGTGCCCCTCACCCGGGACTAGAGACGCAGTATTTT.

This clonotype was picked up many times. The chain couples TRBV27 to TRBJ2-3; 8 bases line up with TRBD2. Germline V gene sequence: CDR1 MNHEY, CDR2 SMNVEV (reference sequence). The V and J ends lost 6 bases and 0 bases, in that order; junction bases with no gene match: 8. CDR3 size: 16 residues. DNA for the CDR3: TGTGCCAGCAGCTCGGGACTAGGGGTTAGCACAGATACGCAGTATTTT. This codes for CASSSGLGVSTDTQYF.

There are many counts of this clonotype. The chain combines TRBV5-5 with TRBJ2-1, with unresolved D. V lost 0 bases and J 0 bases, leaving 10 bases between the germline ends. The CDR3 spans 16 residues. CDR1 is SGHKS, CDR2 YYEKEE, per germline (reference sequence). The DNA of the CDR3 is TGTGCCAGCAGCTTGGCTGGTGGCCGCTCCTACAATGAGCAGTTCTTC. This gives the protein CASSLAGGRSYNEQFF.

This clonotype showed up many times. The V gene is TRBV18, the J gene TRBJ1-5, with unresolved D. This CDR3 is built from 15 residues. V lost 1 base, J lost 2 bases, and 9 bases lay in between. Germline V gives CDR1 KGHSH, CDR2 LQKENI. The CDR3 DNA is TGTGCCAGCTCACCACGGGGAGATGGCAATCAGCCCCAGCATTTT. It encodes CASSPRGDGNQPQHF.

This clonotype has a handful of counts. The chain joins TRBV27 to TRBJ1-5; D is undetermined. CDR1 MNHEY and CDR2 SMNVEV come from the germline V gene (reference sequence). The CDR3 is 13 residues long. V lost 5 bases to trimming and J lost 4 bases, with 9 bases between them. CDR3 sequence (DNA): TGTGCCAGCAGTATAGTTGCTAATCAGCCCCAGCATTTT. Translation gives CASSIVANQPQHF.

In its sample, this clonotype was seen a few times. The chain combines TRBV29-1 with TRBJ1-1; D is unclear. V lost 4 bases and J lost 2, with 8 bases in between. CDR3 length: 12 amino acids. Germline CDR1 is SQVTM and CDR2 is ANQGSEA. CDR3 protein: CSVGTLNTEAFF. DNA of the CDR3: TGCAGCGTTGGGACCTTAAACACTGAAGCTTTCTTT.

This clonotype occurred many times. V gene TRBV7-2 combines with J gene TRBJ2-2; TRBD2 aligns across 10 bases. Losses at the gene ends were 5 bases for V and 6 bases for J; bases not matched to a gene: 12. The CDR3 is made up of 17 amino acids. CDR1 and CDR2 (germline): SGHTA, FQGNSA. CDR3 DNA sequence: TGTGCCAGCAGCCCAAGCGGCCTAGCGGGAGCTGCCGGGGAGCTGTTTTTT. Translating gives CASSPSGLAGAAGELFF.

The chain recombines TRBV7-2 with TRBJ2-2, with 8 bases matching TRBD2. V lost 2 bases, J lost 7 bases, and 12 bases stayed unmatched. CDR1 SGHTA and CDR2 FQGNSA come from the germline V gene. This CDR3 region has 17 residues. The DNA of the CDR3 is TGTGCCAGCAGCTTAAAGGCTTCCGGGAGGGAAGGCGGGGAGCTGTTTTTT. It encodes CASSLKASGREGGELFF.

This clonotype occurred a few times. This chain joins TRBV10-2 and TRBJ2-1; a weak D match, TRBD1 (6 bases). The CDR3 runs 16 residues. The germline gives CDR1 WSHSY, CDR2 SAAADI. The V gene lost 0 bases and the J gene lost 7 bases, with 16 bases spanning the gap. CDR3 nucleotides: TGCGCCAGCAGTGAGTCGGGACACCGGTGGGGGAATGAGCAGTTCTTC. It translates to CASSESGHRWGNEQFF.

This chain connects TRBV6-5 to TRBJ2-5; D is undetermined. Trimming cost V 5 bases and J 3 bases, with 13 bases left between them. Germline lookup yields CDR1 MNHEY and CDR2 SVGAGI. CDR3 length: 14 residues. DNA for the CDR3: TGTGCCAGCAGTCGCGTACTGAACAAAGAGACCCAGTACTTC. This gives the protein CASSRVLNKETQYF.

V gene TRBV7-2 combines with J gene TRBJ2-2; no firm D call. The CDR3 is made up of 15 amino acids. The germline V gene encodes CDR1 SGHTA and CDR2 FQGNSA. V was clipped by 1 base and J by 0 bases, with 6 bases between them. The CDR3: CASSLVLPNTGELFF. Here the CDR3 DNA reads TGTGCCAGCAGCTTAGTACTACCGAACACCGGGGAGCTGTTTTTT.

As for this clonotype: Sequence at one end of the junction differs from germline and may be a read error. The gene calls are TRBV20-1 and TRBJ1-5; unclear D gene. The CDR3 consists of 13 residues. Germline V lookup: CDR1 DFQATT, CDR2 SNEGSKA (reference sequence). CDR3 sequence reads: CCATRGSNQPQHF. CDR3 coding DNA: TGCTGTGCTACCCGGGGTAGCAATCAGCCCCAGCATTTT.

The chain carries TRBV11-2 and TRBJ1-5; D unresolved. This CDR3 contains 13 residues. Trimming removed 4 bases from V and 4 bases from J, with 8 bases in between. The germline V gene has CDR1 SGHAT and CDR2 FQNNGV. Here the CDR3 DNA reads TGTGCCAGCAGCTCCCAACCTAATCAGCCCCAGCATTTT. Translating it yields CASSSQPNQPQHF.

The J gene is TRBJ2-7, the V gene TRBV18, with 7 positions matching TRBD1. The CDR3 extends over 16 amino acids. The trim removed 4 bases at V and 0 bases at J, leaving 9 bases unmatched. CDR1 is KGHSH and CDR2 is LQKENI in the germline V gene. The CDR3 sequence: CASSLGPGQSSYEQYF. The CDR3 nucleotides are TGTGCCAGCTCACTCGGACCGGGACAGAGCTCCTACGAGCAGTACTTC.

This clonotype was observed a few times. This rearrangement joins TRBV6-1 to TRBJ2-7; 7 bases are a match to TRBD2. CDR3 length: 16 amino acids. Germline assignment: CDR1 MNHNS and CDR2 SASEGT. The V gene end was trimmed by 3 bases and the J gene end by 5 bases; junction bases not matched to a gene: 13. In DNA form, the CDR3 reads TGTGCCAGCAGTGAGCCAGCGTTGGGGGAGGGAGACGAGCAGTACTTC. Amino acid sequence: CASSEPALGEGDEQYF.

This clonotype was counted only a few times. Here the CDR3 reads CASTRVGQSYTF. The DNA of the CDR3 is TGCGCCAGCACCCGAGTCGGGCAAAGCTACACCTTC. The chain employs TRBV10-2 and TRBJ1-2; D not certain. The ends were cut back, 7 bases at V and 9 bases at J, with 15 bases in the middle. CDR1 is WSHSY and CDR2 is SAAADI in the germline V gene. The CDR3 spans 12 residues.

A note on this clonotype: A much larger clone differs by one base, so this may be a read error. The rearrangement links TRBV6-1 to TRBJ2-1; D not certain. The CDR3 loop spans 13 amino acids. Germline assignment: CDR1 MNHNS and CDR2 SASEGT. Trimming removed 7 bases at V and 11 bases at J, with 18 bases between. CDR3 sequence reads: CASTLTFTLKQFF. The CDR3, as DNA: TGTGCCAGCACCCTGACCTTCACACTGAAGCAGTTCTTC.